The present T cell receptor beta chain was sequenced within a study of blood T cells in healthy people across ages. Study-level information: When template switching was applied, about one barcoded beta molecule was captured per two T cells.

The study's findings and limits: Versus aged donors, long-lived donors had higher diversity and more naive CD4+ cells.

Of note for this clonotype: Its antigen is still unknown.

A second 7 to 11 cycle PCR used barcoded and J-beta primers. TCRdb independently ran MiXCR on the 5' RACE reads; one entry per CDR3 protein. The repertoire includes roughly 2 million distinct CDR3 sequences, less than 50% of them detected once, and around 2.1% sits in the top ten. V was shortened by 5 bases and J by 0 bases, with 7 bases between the two germline ends. The length of the CDR3 is 13 residues. Germline V lookup: CDR1 MNHEY, CDR2 SMNVEV (reference sequence). This rearrangement joins TRBV27 to TRBJ1-2; no reliable D call. Sequencing was carried out using blood. This TCR was sampled from a woman aged 40-49 years in good health. For the CDR3, the DNA is TGTGCCAGCAGTCATAGAACTAACTATGGCTACACCTTC. This gives the protein CASSHRTNYGYTF.